This TCR beta chain was obtained from a study of identical twins. After template switching added a universal primer site, the resulting cDNA carried unique molecular identifiers. TCRdb reanalysed the 5' RACE reads using MiXCR and keeps one entry per CDR3 protein. The sample includes 1.5 million to 2 million distinct CDR3 sequences, less than 40% of them seen just once. Healthy Caucasian donors formed the entire cohort. V was pared by 3 bases and J by 6 bases, with 7 bases between. Per germline, CDR1 KGHDR and CDR2 SFDVKD. The CDR3 has 12 amino acids. V and J are TRBV24-1 and TRBJ1-2; D not certain. Sequenced: cord blood. This TCR was sampled from a newborn girl in good health. The CDR3 protein is CATSDPSDGYTF. In nucleotides, the CDR3 is TGTGCCACCAGTGATCCGAGCGATGGCTACACCTTC.